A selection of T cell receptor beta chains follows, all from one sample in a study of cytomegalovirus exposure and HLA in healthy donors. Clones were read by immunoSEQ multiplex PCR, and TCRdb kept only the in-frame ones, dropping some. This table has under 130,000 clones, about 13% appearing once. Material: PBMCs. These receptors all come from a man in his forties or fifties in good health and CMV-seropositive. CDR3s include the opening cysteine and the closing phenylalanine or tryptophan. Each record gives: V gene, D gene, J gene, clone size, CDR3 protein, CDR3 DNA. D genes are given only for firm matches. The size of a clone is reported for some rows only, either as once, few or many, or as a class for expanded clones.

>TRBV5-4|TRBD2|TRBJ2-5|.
CASSGSGLAGGPGETQYF
TGTGCCAGCAGCGGATCCGGACTAGCGGGAGGGCCCGGGGAGACCCAGTACTTC
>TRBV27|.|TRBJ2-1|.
CASSLGKGVEQFF
TGTGCCAGCAGTTTAGGAAAGGGGGTTGAGCAGTTCTTC
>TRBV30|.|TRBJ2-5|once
CAWSVGTQETQYF
TGTGCCTGGAGTGTAGGGACTCAAGAGACCCAGTACTTC
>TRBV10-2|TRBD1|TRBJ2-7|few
CASSGQGAGEQYF
TGCGCCAGCAGTGGACAGGGGGCTGGCGAGCAGTACTTC
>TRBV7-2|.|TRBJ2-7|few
CASSRGQSGQYF
TGTGCCAGCAGCCGCGGCCAGTCGGGGCAGTACTTC
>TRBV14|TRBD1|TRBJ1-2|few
CASSRGTVYGYIF
TGTGCCAGCAGCCGTGGGACAGTCTATGGCTACATTTTC
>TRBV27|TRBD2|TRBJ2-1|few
CASSFTSGRINEQFF
TGTGCCAGCAGTTTCACTAGCGGGAGAATCAATGAGCAGTTCTTC
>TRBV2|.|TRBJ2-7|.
CASSSGAGAYEQYF
TGTGCCAGCAGTTCGGGGGCGGGAGCCTACGAGCAGTACTTC
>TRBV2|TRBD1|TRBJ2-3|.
CASSEGQGFADTQYF
TGTGCCAGCAGTGAGGGACAGGGATTCGCAGATACGCAGTATTTT
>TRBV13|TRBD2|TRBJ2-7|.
CASSRTSGAGEQYF
TGTGCCAGCAGCCGCACTAGCGGGGCCGGCGAGCAGTACTTC
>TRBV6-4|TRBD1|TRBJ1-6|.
CASRGTGVNSPLHF
TGTGCCAGCAGGGGGACAGGGGTTAATTCACCCCTCCACTTT
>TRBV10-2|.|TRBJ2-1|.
CASSESRGSSYNEQFF
TGCGCCAGCAGTGAGTCCCGCGGAAGCTCCTACAATGAGCAGTTCTTC
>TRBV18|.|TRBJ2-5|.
CASSPLRAGGKTQYF
TGTGCCAGCTCACCCCTAAGGGCAGGGGGGAAGACCCAGTACTTC
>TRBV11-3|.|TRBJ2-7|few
CASSLGGGNYEQYF
TGTGCCAGCAGCTTAGGAGGCGGGAACTACGAGCAGTACTTC
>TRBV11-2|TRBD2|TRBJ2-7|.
CASRGLAGDNPYEQYF
TGTGCCAGCAGGGGACTAGCGGGAGATAACCCCTACGAGCAGTACTTC
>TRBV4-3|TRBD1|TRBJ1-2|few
CASSQGRGAGGSYGYTF
TGCGCCAGCAGCCAGGGGAGGGGTGCAGGGGGCAGCTATGGCTACACCTTC
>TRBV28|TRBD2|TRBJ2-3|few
CASSLAGGHTDTQYF
TGTGCCAGCAGTTTAGCGGGAGGGCACACAGATACGCAGTATTTT
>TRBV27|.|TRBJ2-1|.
CASSSTRASMLF
TGTGCCAGCAGTTCAACGCGGGCGAGCATGCTCTTC
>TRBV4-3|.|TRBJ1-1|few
CASSQDRRGWGTEAFF
TGCGCCAGCAGCCAAGATCGGAGGGGCTGGGGGACTGAAGCTTTCTTT
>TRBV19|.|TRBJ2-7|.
CASSIQAGSPYEQYF
TGTGCCAGTAGTATACAGGCAGGTTCACCCTACGAGCAGTACTTC
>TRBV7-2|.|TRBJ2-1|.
CASRSVSSNEQFF
TGTGCCAGCAGAAGCGTATCGTCCAATGAGCAGTTCTTC
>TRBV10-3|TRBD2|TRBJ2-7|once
CAISGGTSGLHSYEQYF
TGTGCCATCAGCGGCGGGACTAGCGGGTTGCACTCCTACGAGCAGTACTTC